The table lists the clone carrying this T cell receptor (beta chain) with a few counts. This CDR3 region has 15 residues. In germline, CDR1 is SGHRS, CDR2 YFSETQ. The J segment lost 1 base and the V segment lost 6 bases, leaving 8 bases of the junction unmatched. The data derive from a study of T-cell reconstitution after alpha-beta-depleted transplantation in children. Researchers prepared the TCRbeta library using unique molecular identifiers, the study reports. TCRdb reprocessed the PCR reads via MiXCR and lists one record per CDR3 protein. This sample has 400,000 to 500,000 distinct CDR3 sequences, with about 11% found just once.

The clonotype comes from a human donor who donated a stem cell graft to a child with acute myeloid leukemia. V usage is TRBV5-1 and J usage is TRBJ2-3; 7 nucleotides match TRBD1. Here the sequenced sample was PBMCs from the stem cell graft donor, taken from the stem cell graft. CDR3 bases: TGCGCCAGCACCCCCGGCACAGGGGGCACAGATACGCAGTATTTT. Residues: CASTPGTGGTDTQYF. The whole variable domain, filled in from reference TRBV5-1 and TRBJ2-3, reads KAGVTQTPRYLIKTRGQQVTLSCSPISGHRSVSWYQQTPGQGLQFLFEYFSETQRNKGNFPGRFSGRQFSNSRSEMNVSTLELGDSALYLCASTPGTGGTDTQYFGPGTRLTVL.